The T cell receptor (beta chain) under discussion was sequenced for a study of PD-1 blockade in classical Hodgkin lymphoma. Study-wide context: Patients were given intravenous nivolumab, 3 mg/kg, every 2 weeks.

Time point indicated: cycle 4 day 1 (C4D1), after five to seven weeks of nivolumab. Each of the patients experienced relapse following autologous stem cell transplantation, and their brentuximab vedotin exposure differed. With respect to this clone: Its target is unknown.

V was clipped by 5 bases and J by 0 bases; unmatched bases: 6. The CDR3 consists of 15 residues. Germline CDR1 is KGHSH and CDR2 is LQKENI. Assay: immunoSEQ multiplex PCR; the TCRdb copy retains only in-frame clones and omits some. The table includes tens of thousands of clones, 78% detected once. Broader study findings: Still unresolved is the cause of the repertoire differences, which may be disease activity or prior therapy. Newly diagnosed and completely responding patients shared comparable baseline diversity.

The chain couples TRBV18 to TRBJ2-5; 7 bases are a match to TRBD1. The starting material was peripheral blood mononuclear cells (PBMCs), obtained before the fourth cycle of nivolumab. This clonotype was sampled from a human donor with classical Hodgkin lymphoma. The CDR3 is CASSARQGHQETQYF. The DNA of the CDR3 is TGTGCCAGCTCAGCACGACAGGGACACCAAGAGACCCAGTACTTC.